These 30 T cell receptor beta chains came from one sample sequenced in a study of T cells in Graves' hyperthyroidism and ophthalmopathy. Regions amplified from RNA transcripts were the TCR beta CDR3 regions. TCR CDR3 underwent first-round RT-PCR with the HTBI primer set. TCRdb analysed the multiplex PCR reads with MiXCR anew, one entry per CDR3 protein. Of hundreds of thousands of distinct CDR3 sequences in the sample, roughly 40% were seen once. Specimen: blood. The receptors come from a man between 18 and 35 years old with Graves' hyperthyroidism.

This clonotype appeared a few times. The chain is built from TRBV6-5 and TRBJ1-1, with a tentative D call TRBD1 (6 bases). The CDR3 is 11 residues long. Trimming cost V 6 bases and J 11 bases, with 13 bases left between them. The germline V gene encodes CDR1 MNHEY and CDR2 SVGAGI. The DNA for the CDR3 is TGTGCCAGCAGGACATCGGGGGCGGCTTTCTTT. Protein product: CASRTSGAAFF.

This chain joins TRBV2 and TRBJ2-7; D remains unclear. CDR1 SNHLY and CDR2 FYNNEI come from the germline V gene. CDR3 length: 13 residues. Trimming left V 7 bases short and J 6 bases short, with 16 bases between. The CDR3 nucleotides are TGTGCCAGCACTGGCTCCTTGTCATCCGAGCAGTACTTC. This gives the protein CASTGSLSSEQYF.

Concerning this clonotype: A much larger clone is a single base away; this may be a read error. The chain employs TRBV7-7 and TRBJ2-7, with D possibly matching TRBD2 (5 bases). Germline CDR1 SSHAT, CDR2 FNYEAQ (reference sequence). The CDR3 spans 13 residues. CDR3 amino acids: CASSTGIAYEQYF. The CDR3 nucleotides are TGTGCTAGCAGCACCGGGATAGCCTACGAGCAGTACTTC.

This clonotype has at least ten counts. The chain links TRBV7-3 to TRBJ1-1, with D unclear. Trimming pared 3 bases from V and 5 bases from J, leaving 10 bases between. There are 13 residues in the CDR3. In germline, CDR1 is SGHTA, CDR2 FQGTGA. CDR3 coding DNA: TGTGCCAGCAGCTTGAAGGCGGAGACTGAAGCTTTCTTT. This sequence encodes CASSLKAETEAFF.

The CDR3 DNA sequence: TGTGCCAGCAGCTTAGAGGGGGACGGAAACACCATATATTTT. It codes for CASSLEGDGNTIYF. This rearrangement joins TRBV11-1 to TRBJ1-3; possible D gene TRBD1, 6 bases. This CDR3 region has 14 residues. Germline V gene data show CDR1 as SGHAT and CDR2 as FQDESV (reference sequence). With 1 base removed from V and 4 bases from J, the gap between germline ends came to 8 bases.

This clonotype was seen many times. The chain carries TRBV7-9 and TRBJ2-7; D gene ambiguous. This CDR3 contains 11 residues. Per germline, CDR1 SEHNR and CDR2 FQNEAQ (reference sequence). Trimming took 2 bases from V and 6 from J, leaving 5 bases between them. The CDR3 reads CASSLSPEQYF. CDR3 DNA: TGTGCCAGCAGCTTATCCCCCGAGCAGTACTTC. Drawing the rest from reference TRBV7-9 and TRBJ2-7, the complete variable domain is DTGVSQNPRHKITKRGQNVTFRCDPISEHNRLYWYRQTLGQGPEFLTYFQNEAQLEKSRLLSDRFSAERPKGSFSTLEIQRTEQGDSAMYLCASSLSPEQYFGPGTRLTVT.

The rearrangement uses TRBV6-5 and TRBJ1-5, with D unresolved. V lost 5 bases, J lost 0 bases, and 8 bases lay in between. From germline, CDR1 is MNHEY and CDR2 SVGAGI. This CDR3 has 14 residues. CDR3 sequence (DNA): TGTGCCAGCAGTCGTACCAATAGCAATCAGCCCCAGCATTTT. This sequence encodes CASSRTNSNQPQHF.

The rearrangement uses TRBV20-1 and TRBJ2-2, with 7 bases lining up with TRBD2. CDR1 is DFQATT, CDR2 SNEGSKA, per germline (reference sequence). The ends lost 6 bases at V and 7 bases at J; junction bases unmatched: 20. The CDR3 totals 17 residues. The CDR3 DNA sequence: TGCAGTGCCCGACGGGGCTTTCTGAGCGGGATTAACGGGGAGCTGTTTTTT. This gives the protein CSARRGFLSGINGELFF.

For the CDR3, the DNA is TGTGCCAGCAGTCCGTTACAGGGGGCGCGGGAGACCCAGTACTTC. Protein: CASSPLQGARETQYF. This chain connects TRBV28 to TRBJ2-5; 9 bases line up with TRBD1. Germline CDR1 and CDR2: MDHEN and SYDVKM. V shed 5 bases, J shed 5 bases, and the junction held 9 bases outside the gene matches. The CDR3 length is 15 residues.

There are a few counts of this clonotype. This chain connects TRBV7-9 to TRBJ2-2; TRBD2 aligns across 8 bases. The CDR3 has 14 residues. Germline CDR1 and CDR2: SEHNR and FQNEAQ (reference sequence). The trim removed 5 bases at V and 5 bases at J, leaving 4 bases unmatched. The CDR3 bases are TGTGCCAGCAGCCAATCGGGGGGGACCGGGGAGCTGTTTTTT. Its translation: CASSQSGGTGELFF.

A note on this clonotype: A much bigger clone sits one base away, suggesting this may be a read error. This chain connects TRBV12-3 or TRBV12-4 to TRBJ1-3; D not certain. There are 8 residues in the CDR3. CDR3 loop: CASRPGDF. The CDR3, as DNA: TGTGCCAGCAGGCCCGGGGATTTT.

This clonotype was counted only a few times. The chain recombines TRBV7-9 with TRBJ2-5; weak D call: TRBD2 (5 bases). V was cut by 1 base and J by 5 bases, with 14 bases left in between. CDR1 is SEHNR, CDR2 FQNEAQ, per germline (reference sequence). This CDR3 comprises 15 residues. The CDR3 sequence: CASSLEDRERETQYF. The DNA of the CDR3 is TGTGCCAGCAGCTTAGAAGATAGGGAGCGGGAGACCCAGTACTTC.

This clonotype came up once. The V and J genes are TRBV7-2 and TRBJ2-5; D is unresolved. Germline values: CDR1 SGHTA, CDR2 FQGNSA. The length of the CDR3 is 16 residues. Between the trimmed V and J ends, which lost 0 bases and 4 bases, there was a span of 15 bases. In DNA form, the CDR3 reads TGTGCCAGCAGCTTAGCCACCAGTGAGCTAATAGAGACCCAGTACTTC. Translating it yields CASSLATSELIETQYF. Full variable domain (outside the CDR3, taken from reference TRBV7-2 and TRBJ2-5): GAGVSQSPSNKVTEKGKDVELRCDPISGHTALYWYRQSLGQGLEFLIYFQGNSAPDKSGLPSDRFSAERTGGSVSTLTIQRTQQEDSAVYLCASSLATSELIETQYFGPGTRLLVL.

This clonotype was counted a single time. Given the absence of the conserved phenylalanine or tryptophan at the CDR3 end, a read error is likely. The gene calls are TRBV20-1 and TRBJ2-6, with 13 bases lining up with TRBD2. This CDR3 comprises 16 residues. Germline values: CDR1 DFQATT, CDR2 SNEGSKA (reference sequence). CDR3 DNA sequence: TGCAGCGCCGGACTAGCGGGAGAATCCGGGGCCAACGTCCTGACTTCC. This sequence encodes CSAGLAGESGANVLTS.

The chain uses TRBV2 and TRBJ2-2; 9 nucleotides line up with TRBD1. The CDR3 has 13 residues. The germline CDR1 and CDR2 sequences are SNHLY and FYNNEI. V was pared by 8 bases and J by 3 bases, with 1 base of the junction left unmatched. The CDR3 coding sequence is TGTGCCAGCCGGGACAGGGACACCGGGGAGCTGTTTTTT. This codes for CASRDRDTGELFF.

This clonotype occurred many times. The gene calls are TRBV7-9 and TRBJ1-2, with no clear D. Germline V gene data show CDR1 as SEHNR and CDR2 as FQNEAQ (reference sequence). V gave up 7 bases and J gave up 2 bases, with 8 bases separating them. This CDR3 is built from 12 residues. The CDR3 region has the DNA TGTGCCAGCACCGTAGGGAACTATGGCTACACCTTC. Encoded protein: CASTVGNYGYTF.

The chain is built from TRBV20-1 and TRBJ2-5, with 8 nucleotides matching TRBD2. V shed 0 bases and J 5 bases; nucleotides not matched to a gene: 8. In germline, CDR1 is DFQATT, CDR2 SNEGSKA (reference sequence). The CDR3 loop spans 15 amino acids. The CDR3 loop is CSARELGGGRETQYF. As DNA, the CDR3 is TGCAGTGCTAGAGAGCTCGGTGGCGGGAGGGAGACCCAGTACTTC.

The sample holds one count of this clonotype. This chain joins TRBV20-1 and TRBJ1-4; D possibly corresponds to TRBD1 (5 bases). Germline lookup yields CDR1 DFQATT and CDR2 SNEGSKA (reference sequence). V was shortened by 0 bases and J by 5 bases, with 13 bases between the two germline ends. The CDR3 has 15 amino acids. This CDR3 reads CSARDTGEGNEKLFF. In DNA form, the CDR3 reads TGCAGTGCTAGAGATACGGGGGAGGGGAATGAAAAACTGTTTTTT.

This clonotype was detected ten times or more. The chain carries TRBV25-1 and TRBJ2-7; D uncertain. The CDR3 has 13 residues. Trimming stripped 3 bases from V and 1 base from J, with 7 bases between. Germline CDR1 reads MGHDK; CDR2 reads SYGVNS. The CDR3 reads CASSDPDSYEQYF. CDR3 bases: TGTGCCAGCAGTGATCCGGATTCCTACGAGCAGTACTTC.

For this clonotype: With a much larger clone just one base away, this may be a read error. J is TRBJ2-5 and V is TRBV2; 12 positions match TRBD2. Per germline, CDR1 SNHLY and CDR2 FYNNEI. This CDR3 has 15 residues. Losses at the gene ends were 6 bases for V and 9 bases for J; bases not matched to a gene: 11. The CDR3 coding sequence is TGTGCCAGCAGCCGAGGGACTAGCGGGCGGGAGGCCCAGTACTTC. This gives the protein CASSRGTSGREAQYF.

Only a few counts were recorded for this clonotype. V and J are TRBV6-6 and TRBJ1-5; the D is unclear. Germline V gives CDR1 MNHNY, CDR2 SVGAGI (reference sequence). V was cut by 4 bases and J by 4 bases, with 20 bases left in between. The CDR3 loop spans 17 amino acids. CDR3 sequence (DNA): TGTGCCAGCAGTTCCATGTGGGGATCGCTTACTAATCAGCCCCAGCATTTT. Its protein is CASSSMWGSLTNQPQHF.

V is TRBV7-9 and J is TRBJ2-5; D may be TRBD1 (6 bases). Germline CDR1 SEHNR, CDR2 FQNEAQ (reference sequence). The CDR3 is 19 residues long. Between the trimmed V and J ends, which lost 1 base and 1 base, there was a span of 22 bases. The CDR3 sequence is CASSLGYGHGPDSQETQYF. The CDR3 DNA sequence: TGTGCCAGCAGCTTAGGTTATGGGCATGGCCCGGACAGCCAAGAGACCCAGTACTTC.

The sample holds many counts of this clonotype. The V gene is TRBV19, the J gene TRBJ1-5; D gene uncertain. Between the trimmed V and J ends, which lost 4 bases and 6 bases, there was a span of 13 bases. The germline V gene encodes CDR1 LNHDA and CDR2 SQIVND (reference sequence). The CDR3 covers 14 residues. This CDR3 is CASSTEGGGQPQHF. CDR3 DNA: TGTGCCAGTAGTACCGAGGGTGGCGGTCAGCCCCAGCATTTT.

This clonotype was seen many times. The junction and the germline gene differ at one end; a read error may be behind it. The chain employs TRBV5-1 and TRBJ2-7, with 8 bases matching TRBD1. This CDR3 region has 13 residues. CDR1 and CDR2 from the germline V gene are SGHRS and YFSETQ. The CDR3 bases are TGTGCCAGCAGCTTCGGGACAGGCGACGAGCAGTACTTC. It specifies CASSFGTGDEQYF.

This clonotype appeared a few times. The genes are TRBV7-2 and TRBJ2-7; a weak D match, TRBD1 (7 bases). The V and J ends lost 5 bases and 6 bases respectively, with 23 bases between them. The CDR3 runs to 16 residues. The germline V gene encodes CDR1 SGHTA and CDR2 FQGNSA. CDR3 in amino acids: CASSPGGWRSGTEQYF. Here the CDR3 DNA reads TGTGCCAGCAGCCCAGGGGGGTGGAGGTCGGGTACCGAGCAGTACTTC.

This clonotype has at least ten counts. The chain's CDR3 is CASSHAASYEQYF. In nucleotides, the CDR3 is TGTGCCAGCAGCCACGCGGCGTCCTACGAGCAGTACTTC. This chain connects TRBV6-5 to TRBJ2-7; D ambiguous. Trimming cost V 6 bases and J 1 base, with 10 bases left between them. Germline V gives CDR1 MNHEY, CDR2 SVGAGI. CDR3 size: 13 residues.

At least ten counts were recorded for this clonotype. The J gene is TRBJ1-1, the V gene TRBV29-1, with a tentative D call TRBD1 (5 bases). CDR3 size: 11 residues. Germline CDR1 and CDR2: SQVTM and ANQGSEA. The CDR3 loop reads CRAGGNTEAFF. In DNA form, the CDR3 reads TGCAGAGCCGGGGGGAACACTGAAGCTTTCTTT.

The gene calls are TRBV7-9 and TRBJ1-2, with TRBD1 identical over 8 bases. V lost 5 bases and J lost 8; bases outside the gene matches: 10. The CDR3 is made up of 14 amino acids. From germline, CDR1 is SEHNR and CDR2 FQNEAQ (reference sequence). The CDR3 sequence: CASSHPGQGFGYTF. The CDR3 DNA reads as TGTGCCAGCAGCCACCCCGGACAGGGATTCGGCTACACCTTC.

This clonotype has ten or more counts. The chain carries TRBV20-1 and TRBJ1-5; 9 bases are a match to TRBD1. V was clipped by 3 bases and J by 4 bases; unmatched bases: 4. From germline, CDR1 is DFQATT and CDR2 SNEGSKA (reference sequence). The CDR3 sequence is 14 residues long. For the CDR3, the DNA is TGCAGTGCTAGGGATGGGACAGGGAATCAGCCCCAGCATTTT. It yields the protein CSARDGTGNQPQHF.

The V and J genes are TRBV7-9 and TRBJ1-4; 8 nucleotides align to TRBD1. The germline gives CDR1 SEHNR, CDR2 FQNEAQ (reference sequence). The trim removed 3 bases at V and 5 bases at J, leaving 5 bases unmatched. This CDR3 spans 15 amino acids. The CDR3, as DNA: TGTGCCAGCAGCTTCGGACAGGGAGAAAATGAAAAACTGTTTTTT. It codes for CASSFGQGENEKLFF. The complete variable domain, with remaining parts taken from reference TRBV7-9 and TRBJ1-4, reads DTGVSQNPRHKITKRGQNVTFRCDPISEHNRLYWYRQTLGQGPEFLTYFQNEAQLEKSRLLSDRFSAERPKGSFSTLEIQRTEQGDSAMYLCASSFGQGENEKLFFGSGTQLSVL.